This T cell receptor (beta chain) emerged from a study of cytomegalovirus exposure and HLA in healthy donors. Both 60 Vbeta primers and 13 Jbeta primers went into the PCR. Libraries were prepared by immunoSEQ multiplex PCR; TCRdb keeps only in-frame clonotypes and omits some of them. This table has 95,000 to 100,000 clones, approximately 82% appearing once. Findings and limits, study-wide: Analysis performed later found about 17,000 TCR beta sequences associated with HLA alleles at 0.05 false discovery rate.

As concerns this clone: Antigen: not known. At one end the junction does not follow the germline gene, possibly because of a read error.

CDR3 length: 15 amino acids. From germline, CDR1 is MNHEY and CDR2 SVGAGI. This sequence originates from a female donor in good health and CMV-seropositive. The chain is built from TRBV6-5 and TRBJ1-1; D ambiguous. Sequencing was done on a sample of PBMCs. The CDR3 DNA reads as TGTGCCAGCAGTCACTCCTTCCAGTTGAACACTGAAGCTTTCTTT. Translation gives CASSHSFQLNTEAFF.